This TCR beta chain was found in a study of regulatory T cells in long-lasting Graves disease. Indicated time point: persistent/refractory GD, antithyroid drugs over 5 years with positive TRAb. RNA from PBMCs was the source of the TCR library. Staff drew approximately 9.9 milliliters of peripheral blood into EDTA tubes. The germline CDR1 and CDR2 sequences are SSHAT and FNYEAQ (reference sequence). This CDR3 contains 14 residues. This clonotype occurred a few times. Its antigen is unknown. General study findings and limits: Only a small sample size was used, which may have cut accuracy.

In building TCR beta libraries, iRepertoire HTBI primers were used together with Arm-PCR of CDR3 regions. Each CDR3 protein is one row after TCRdb ran MiXCR on the multiplex PCR reads. The repertoire includes about 310,000 distinct CDR3 sequences, more than 20% of them detected once, and about 61% sits in the top ten. This receptor was taken from a female donor with Graves disease. Material: peripheral blood mononuclear cells (PBMCs), obtained when the disease was refractory, from a patient treated with antithyroid drugs. V gene TRBV7-7 combines with J gene TRBJ1-6; weak D call: TRBD1 (6 bases). CDR3 residues: CASSSGTINSPLHF. The DNA of the CDR3 is TGTGCTAGCTCTTCCGGGACAATTAATTCACCCCTCCACTTT.